Below, 22 T cell receptor beta chains from the same sample are listed, as sequenced in a study of vaccination effects on CD4 cells after COVID-19. Their recognized antigens are unknown. With approximately 10 days of culture completed, CD4+ T cells were isolated. PCR showed that the person got SARS-CoV-2 infection at some point between March and December 2020. It was two doses of either the BNT162b2 or mRNA-1273 vaccine that participants received. Measured with immunoSEQ multiplex PCR; TCRdb has only the in-frame clones, and not every one. The sample contains around 50,000 clones, around three quarters of which appear only once. Here the sequenced sample was CD4+ T cells from PBMCs cultured without peptide, taken after COVID-19 vaccination. The receptor source for this set is a human donor who had a prior SARS-CoV-2 infection.

The chain carries TRBV5-1 and TRBJ1-4; D is undetermined. V dropped 0 bases and J dropped 0 bases, with 9 bases sitting between them. The CDR3 is 16 amino acids. CDR1 is SGHRS and CDR2 is YFSETQ in the germline V gene. CDR3 protein: CASSLGSYTTNEKLFF. The CDR3 coding sequence is TGCGCCAGCAGCTTGGGCAGCTACACAACTAATGAAAAACTGTTTTTT.

The chain is built from TRBV6-6 and TRBJ2-7; perhaps TRBD2 as D (6 bases). Germline V gene data show CDR1 as MNHNY and CDR2 as SVGAGI (reference sequence). The CDR3 sequence is 13 residues long. V gave up 7 bases and J gave up 12 bases, with 22 bases separating them. This chain's CDR3 is CASTLWEGGELYF. DNA of the CDR3: TGTGCCAGCACCCTCTGGGAAGGAGGGGAGTTGTACTTC.

This chain links TRBV4-3 with TRBJ2-1; the D is unclear. This CDR3 has 16 amino acids. Looked up from germline, CDR1 is LGHNA and CDR2 is YSLEER. Trimming took 0 bases from V and 3 from J, leaving 12 bases between them. The chain's CDR3 is CASSQDLRRLYNEQFF. In nucleotides, the CDR3 is TGCGCCAGCAGCCAAGATCTTCGACGTCTCTACAATGAGCAGTTCTTC.

The chain combines TRBV5-1 with TRBJ2-2; TRBD2 agrees at 8 bases. The germline gives CDR1 SGHRS, CDR2 YFSETQ. With 4 bases clipped from V and 6 bases from J, the junction kept 8 bases outside the gene matches. CDR3 size: 15 residues. The DNA of the CDR3 is TGCGCCAGCAGCCCCGGGACTAGTCGCGCCGGGGAGCTGTTTTTT. Its translation is CASSPGTSRAGELFF.

V usage is TRBV6-5 and J usage is TRBJ2-3, with 8 bases fitting TRBD1. With 10 bases clipped from V and 2 bases from J, the junction kept 5 bases outside the gene matches. The CDR3 has 13 amino acids. Germline V gene lookup returns CDR1 MNHEY and CDR2 SVGAGI. CDR3 DNA sequence: TGTGCCATCGGACAGGGCCACACAGATACGCAGTATTTT. It codes for CAIGQGHTDTQYF.

The chain combines TRBV19 with TRBJ2-3; TRBD2 aligns across 9 bases. The junction had 6 bases not matched to a gene; V was cut back by 6 bases and J by 2 bases. Germline V CDR1 and CDR2: LNHDA, SQIVND (reference sequence). The CDR3 extends over 15 amino acids. This CDR3 reads CASRSPGLATDTQYF. The CDR3 DNA sequence: TGTGCCAGTAGATCCCCGGGACTAGCCACAGATACGCAGTATTTT.

The chain joins TRBV11-3 to TRBJ2-1, with a tentative D call TRBD1 (6 bases). Germline CDR1 SGHNT, CDR2 YENEEA. V lost 1 base, J lost 16 bases, and 23 bases lay in between. The CDR3 totals 15 residues. For the CDR3, the DNA is TGTGCCAGCAGCTTAGTATTAGGGGGTTCGGTAGCATTATTCTTC. Its protein is CASSLVLGGSVALFF.

The J gene is TRBJ2-3, the V gene TRBV29-1, with 7 bases matching TRBD1. Germline V gene lookup returns CDR1 SQVTM and CDR2 ANQGSEA. Trimming removed 8 bases from V and 5 bases from J; junction bases left unmatched: 7. This CDR3 is 12 amino acids long. CDR3 protein: CSIGTAKDTQYF. As DNA, the CDR3 is TGCAGCATAGGGACAGCGAAAGATACGCAGTATTTT.

V is TRBV5-1 and J is TRBJ2-5; TRBD1 aligns across 10 bases. The CDR3 runs 15 residues. Germline V gives CDR1 SGHRS, CDR2 YFSETQ. V shed 3 bases and J 2 bases; nucleotides not matched to a gene: 4. CDR3 residues: CASSSDRGLQETQYF. CDR3 nucleotide sequence: TGCGCCAGCAGCTCAGACAGGGGGCTACAAGAGACCCAGTACTTC.

The V call is TRBV5-4, the J call TRBJ2-7; D possibly matches TRBD1 or TRBD2 (5 bases each). Germline lookup yields CDR1 SGHNT and CDR2 YYREEE (reference sequence). This CDR3 spans 15 amino acids. Trimming took off 3 bases at V and 0 bases at J, with 13 bases between the two ends. The CDR3 sequence: CASSSGTQSSYEQYF. CDR3 nucleotide sequence: TGTGCCAGCAGCTCTGGGACGCAGAGCTCCTACGAGCAGTACTTC.

V usage is TRBV4-1 and J usage is TRBJ2-7; D gene uncertain. The CDR3 has 15 amino acids. Germline CDR1 is MGHRA and CDR2 is YSYEKL. With 1 base removed from V and 0 bases from J, the gap between germline ends came to 10 bases. As DNA, the CDR3 is TGCGCCAGCAGCCAAGGGTTCGCTAGCTCCTACGAGCAGTACTTC. It specifies CASSQGFASSYEQYF.

This clone was counted between two and nine times. The rearrangement links TRBV7-9 to TRBJ1-6, with TRBD1 matching 11 bases. This CDR3 comprises 16 residues. Trimming took 1 base from V and 8 from J; bases not matched to a gene: 4. CDR1 and CDR2 from the germline V gene are SEHNR and FQNEAQ (reference sequence). CDR3 residues: CASSLVRGQGDSPLHF. In nucleotides, the CDR3 is TGTGCCAGCAGCTTAGTTCGGGGACAGGGGGATTCACCCCTCCACTTT.

About this clone itself: Other DNA sequences in the sample encode the same CDR3. The rearrangement uses TRBV7-2 and TRBJ2-2; D unresolved. The germline V gene encodes CDR1 SGHTA and CDR2 FQGNSA. V lost 4 bases and J 3 bases, leaving 6 bases between the germline ends. CDR3 length: 13 amino acids. The CDR3 coding sequence is TGTGCCAGCAGCTCCACTGACACCGGGGAGCTGTTTTTT. This gives the protein CASSSTDTGELFF.

This sequence joins TRBV19 and TRBJ1-2, with D possibly TRBD1 on 5 matching bases. CDR1 and CDR2 from the germline V gene are LNHDA and SQIVND (reference sequence). V gave up 10 bases and J gave up 2 bases, with 17 bases separating them. The CDR3 extends over 14 amino acids. The CDR3 reads CATRRGGINYGYTF. The CDR3 nucleotides are TGTGCCACCCGCCGGGGGGGGATAAACTATGGCTACACCTTC.

A word on this clone: Other DNA sequences from this sample encode an identical CDR3 as well. This chain joins TRBV7-2 and TRBJ2-7; unclear D gene. Trimming stripped 3 bases from V and 4 bases from J, with 4 bases between. The length of the CDR3 is 11 residues. Germline CDR1 SGHTA, CDR2 FQGNSA. As DNA, the CDR3 is TGTGCCAGCAGCTTTTATTACGAGCAGTACTTC. Translating it yields CASSFYYEQYF.

This rearrangement joins TRBV6-6 to TRBJ1-4, with TRBD1 as a possible D gene (5 bases). The germline V gene has CDR1 MNHNY and CDR2 SVGAGI (reference sequence). Deletions cut 6 bases from V and 7 bases from J, with 12 bases between. The CDR3 spans 13 residues. CDR3 in amino acids: CASRLTVGEKLFF. In DNA form, the CDR3 reads TGTGCCAGCAGATTGACAGTTGGTGAAAAACTGTTTTTT.

The rearrangement joins TRBV7-9 to TRBJ1-1; TRBD1 is a possible D gene (5 bases). V was cut by 5 bases and J by 1 base, with 11 bases left in between. This CDR3 contains 14 residues. The germline CDR1 and CDR2 sequences are SEHNR and FQNEAQ (reference sequence). The CDR3 nucleotides are TGTGCCAGCAGCCCCTGGGGGAGGAACACTGAAGCTTTCTTT. It codes for CASSPWGRNTEAFF.

The chain has TRBV24-1 and TRBJ1-5; TRBD1 aligns across 11 bases. Germline values: CDR1 KGHDR, CDR2 SFDVKD. There are 14 residues in the CDR3. V lost 6 bases to trimming and J lost 5 bases; unmatched junction nucleotides: 2. CDR3 sequence reads: CATSWGQGDQPQHF. The CDR3 DNA reads TGTGCCACCAGTTGGGGACAGGGGGATCAGCCCCAGCATTTT.

The V gene is TRBV5-1, the J gene TRBJ1-3; D unresolved. Trimming stripped 4 bases from V and 0 bases from J, with 11 bases between. CDR3 length: 15 residues. Germline-derived CDR1 and CDR2 are SGHRS and YFSETQ. This chain's CDR3 is CASSPGLSSGNTIYF. The DNA for the CDR3 is TGCGCCAGCAGCCCCGGTTTATCCTCTGGAAACACCATATATTTT.

The rearrangement joins TRBV5-1 to TRBJ1-2, with 7 bases that match TRBD1. This CDR3 comprises 16 residues. V lost 3 bases to trimming and J lost 0 bases; unmatched junction nucleotides: 8. The germline gives CDR1 SGHRS, CDR2 YFSETQ. CDR3 sequence (DNA): TGCGCCAGCAGCTCAGCCCAGACAGGGACTAACTATGGCTACACCTTC. Its protein is CASSSAQTGTNYGYTF.

This chain uses TRBV28 with TRBJ2-5; possible D gene TRBD2, 5 bases. V dropped 5 bases and J dropped 2 bases, with 18 bases sitting between them. CDR1 and CDR2 (germline): MDHEN, SYDVKM. The CDR3 spans 16 residues. CDR3 sequence reads: CASSPLRGSKQETQYF. The CDR3 coding sequence is TGTGCCAGCAGTCCCCTTCGGGGTAGCAAACAAGAGACCCAGTACTTC.

The chain has TRBV5-1 and TRBJ2-7; D is unclear. This CDR3 region has 14 residues. Germline V lookup: CDR1 SGHRS, CDR2 YFSETQ. V gave up 0 bases and J gave up 2 bases, with 9 bases separating them. In DNA form, the CDR3 reads TGCGCCAGCAGCTTGGAGGCGACAACCTACGAGCAGTACTTC. Translated, it gives CASSLEATTYEQYF.